This T cell receptor beta chain appears in the sequencing data of a study of shared clonotypes between healthy human individuals. The protocol was immunoSEQ multiplex PCR, while the TCRdb copy is restricted to in-frame clones and leaves out a portion. This repertoire shows approximately 600,000 clones, around 95% found once; its top ten account for about 0.11%. This CDR3 contains 14 residues. CDR1 is LGHNA and CDR2 is YNFKEQ in the germline V gene. V gave up 1 base and J gave up 4 bases, with 11 bases separating them. Terminally differentiated effector memory CD45RA+ cells were excluded from the naive CD8 cells, which were CD45RO-negative and positively selected for CCR7.

This chain joins TRBV4-2 and TRBJ2-7; D is ambiguous. The clonotype originates from a woman aged 25-40 years in good health. Sequenced input: naive CD8+ T cells sorted from blood. CDR3 sequence (DNA): TGTGCCAGCAGCCAAGCAGAGACTCCATACGAGCAGTACTTC. Translation: CASSQAETPYEQYF.